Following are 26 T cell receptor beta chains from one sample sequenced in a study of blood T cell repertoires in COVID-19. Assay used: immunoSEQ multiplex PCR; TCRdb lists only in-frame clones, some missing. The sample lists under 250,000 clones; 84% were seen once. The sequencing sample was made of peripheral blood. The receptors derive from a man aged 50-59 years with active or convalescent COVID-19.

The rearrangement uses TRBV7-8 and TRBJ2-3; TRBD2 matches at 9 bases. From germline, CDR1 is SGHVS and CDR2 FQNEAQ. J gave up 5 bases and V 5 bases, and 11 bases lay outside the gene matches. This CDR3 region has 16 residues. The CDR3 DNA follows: TGTGCCAGCAGCCTGGTCGTAGCGGGAGTGCGAGATACGCAGTATTTT. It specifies CASSLVVAGVRDTQYF.

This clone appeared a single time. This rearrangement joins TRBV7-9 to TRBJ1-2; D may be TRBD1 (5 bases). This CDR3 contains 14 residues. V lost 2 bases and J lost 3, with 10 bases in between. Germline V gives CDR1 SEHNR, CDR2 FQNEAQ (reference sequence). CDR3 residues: CASSLQGGDYGYTF. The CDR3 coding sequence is TGTGCCAGCAGCTTACAGGGCGGGGACTATGGCTACACCTTC.

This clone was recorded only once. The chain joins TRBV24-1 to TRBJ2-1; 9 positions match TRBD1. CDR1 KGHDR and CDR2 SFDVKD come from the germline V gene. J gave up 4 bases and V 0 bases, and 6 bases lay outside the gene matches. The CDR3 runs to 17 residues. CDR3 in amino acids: CATSDLPGTGMYNEQFF. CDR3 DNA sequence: TGTGCCACCAGTGATTTGCCCGGGACAGGGATGTACAATGAGCAGTTCTTC.

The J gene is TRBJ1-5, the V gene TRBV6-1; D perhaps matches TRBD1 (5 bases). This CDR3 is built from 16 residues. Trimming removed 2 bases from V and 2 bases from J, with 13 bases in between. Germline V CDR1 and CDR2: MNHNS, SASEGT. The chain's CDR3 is CASSELSGTRNQPQHF. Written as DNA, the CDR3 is TGTGCCAGCAGTGAATTGTCAGGGACTCGCAATCAGCCCCAGCATTTT.

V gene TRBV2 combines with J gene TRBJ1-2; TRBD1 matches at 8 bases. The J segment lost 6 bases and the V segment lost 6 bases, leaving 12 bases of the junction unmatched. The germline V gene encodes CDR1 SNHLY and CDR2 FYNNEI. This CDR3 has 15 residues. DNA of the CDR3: TGTGCCAGCAGCCTCGGACAGGGCGAGACTAATGGCTACACCTTC. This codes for CASSLGQGETNGYTF.

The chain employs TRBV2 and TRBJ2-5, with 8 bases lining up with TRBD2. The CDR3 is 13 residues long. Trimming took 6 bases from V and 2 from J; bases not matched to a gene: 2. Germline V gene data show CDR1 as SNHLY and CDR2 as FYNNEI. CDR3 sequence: CASRGTRQETQYF. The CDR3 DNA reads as TGTGCCAGCAGGGGGACTAGACAAGAGACCCAGTACTTC.

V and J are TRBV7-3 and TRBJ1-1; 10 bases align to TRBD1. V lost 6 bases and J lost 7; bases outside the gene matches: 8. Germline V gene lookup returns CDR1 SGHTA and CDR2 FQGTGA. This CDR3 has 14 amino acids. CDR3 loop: CASRLTGGAGEAFF. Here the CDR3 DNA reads TGTGCCAGCAGGCTGACAGGGGGCGCGGGTGAAGCTTTCTTT. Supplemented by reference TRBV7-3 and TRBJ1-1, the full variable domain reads GAGVSQTPSNKVTEKGKYVELRCDPISGHTALYWYRQSLGQGPEFLIYFQGTGAADDSGLPNDRFFAVRPEGSVSTLKIQRTERGDSAVYLCASRLTGGAGEAFFGQGTRLTVV.

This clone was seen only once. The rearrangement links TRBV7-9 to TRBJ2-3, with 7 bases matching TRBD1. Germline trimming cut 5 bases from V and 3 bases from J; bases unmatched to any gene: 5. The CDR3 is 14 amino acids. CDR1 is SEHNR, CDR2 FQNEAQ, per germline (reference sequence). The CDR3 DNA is TGTGCCAGCAGCGTAGGGGGCATGACAGATACGCAGTATTTT. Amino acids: CASSVGGMTDTQYF.

CDR3 nucleotides: TGCGCCAGCAGTCGTGGGACAGGGTTTTTTGAAAAACTGTTTTTT. It is translated as CASSRGTGFFEKLFF. The chain joins TRBV23-1 to TRBJ1-4; 9 bases fit TRBD1. TRBV23-1 belongs to the ORF category, with a function that is uncertain. Trimming at V came to 4 bases and at J to 7 bases, leaving 7 bases not matched to a gene. The CDR3 contains 15 residues.

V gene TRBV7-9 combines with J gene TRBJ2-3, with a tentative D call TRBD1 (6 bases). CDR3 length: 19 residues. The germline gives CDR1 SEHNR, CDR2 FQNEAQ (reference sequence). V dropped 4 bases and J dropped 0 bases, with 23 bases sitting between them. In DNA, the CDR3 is TGTGCCAGCAGCTCCAGGGCCCGAAGAGGGGGAGCTAGCACAGATACGCAGTATTTT. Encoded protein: CASSSRARRGGASTDTQYF.

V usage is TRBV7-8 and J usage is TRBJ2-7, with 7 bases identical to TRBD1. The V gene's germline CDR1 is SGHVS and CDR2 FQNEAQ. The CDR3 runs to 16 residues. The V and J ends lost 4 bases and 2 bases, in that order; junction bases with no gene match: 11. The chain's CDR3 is CASSWDRDSITYEQYV. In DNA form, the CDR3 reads TGTGCCAGCAGCTGGGACCGGGACAGCATCACCTACGAGCAGTACGTC.

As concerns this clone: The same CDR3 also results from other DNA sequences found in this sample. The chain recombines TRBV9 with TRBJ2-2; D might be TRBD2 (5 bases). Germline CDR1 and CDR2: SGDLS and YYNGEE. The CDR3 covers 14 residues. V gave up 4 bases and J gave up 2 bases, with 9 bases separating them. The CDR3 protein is CASSPRTNTGELFF. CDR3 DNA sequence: TGTGCCAGCAGCCCGAGGACTAACACCGGGGAGCTGTTTTTT.

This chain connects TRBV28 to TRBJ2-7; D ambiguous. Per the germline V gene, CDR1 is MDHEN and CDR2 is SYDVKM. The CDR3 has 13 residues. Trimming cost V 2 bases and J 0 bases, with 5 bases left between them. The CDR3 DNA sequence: TGTGCCAGCAGTTTAAGAGACTCCTACGAGCAGTACTTC. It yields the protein CASSLRDSYEQYF.

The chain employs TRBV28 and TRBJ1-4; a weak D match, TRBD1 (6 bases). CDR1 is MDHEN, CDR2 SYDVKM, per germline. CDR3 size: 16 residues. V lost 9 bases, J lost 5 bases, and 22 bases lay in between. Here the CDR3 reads CASSISSGRGNEKLFF. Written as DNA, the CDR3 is TGTGCCAGTTCAATCTCCTCGGGCAGGGGAAATGAAAAACTGTTTTTT.

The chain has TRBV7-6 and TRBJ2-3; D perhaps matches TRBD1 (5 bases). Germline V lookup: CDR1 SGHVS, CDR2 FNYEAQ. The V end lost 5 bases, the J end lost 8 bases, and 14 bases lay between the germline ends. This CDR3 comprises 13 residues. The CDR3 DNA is TGTGCCAGCAGCACCGCAGGGCCAGGTACGCAGTATTTT. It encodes CASSTAGPGTQYF. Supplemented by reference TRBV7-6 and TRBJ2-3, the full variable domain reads GAGVSQSPRYKVTKRGQDVALRCDPISGHVSLYWYRQALGQGPEFLTYFNYEAQQDKSGLPNDRFSAERPEGSISTLTIQRTEQRDSAMYRCASSTAGPGTQYFGPGTRLTVL.

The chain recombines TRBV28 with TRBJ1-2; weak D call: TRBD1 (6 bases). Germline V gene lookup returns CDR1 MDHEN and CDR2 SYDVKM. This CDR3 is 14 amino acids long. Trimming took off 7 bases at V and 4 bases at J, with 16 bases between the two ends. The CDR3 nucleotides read TGTGCCAGCATTAGTCTGGGGGCGAGCTATGGCTACACCTTC. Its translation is CASISLGASYGYTF.

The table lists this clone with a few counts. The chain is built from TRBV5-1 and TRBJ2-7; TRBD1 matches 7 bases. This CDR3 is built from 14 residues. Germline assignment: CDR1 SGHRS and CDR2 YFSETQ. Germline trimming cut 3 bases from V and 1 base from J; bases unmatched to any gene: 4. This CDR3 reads CASSYGTESYEQYF. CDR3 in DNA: TGCGCCAGCAGCTATGGGACAGAATCCTACGAGCAGTACTTC.

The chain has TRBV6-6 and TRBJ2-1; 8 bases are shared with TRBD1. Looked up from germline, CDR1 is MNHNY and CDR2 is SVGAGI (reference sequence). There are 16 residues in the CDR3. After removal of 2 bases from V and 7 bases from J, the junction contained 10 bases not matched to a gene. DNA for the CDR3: TGTGCCAGCAGTTACCGCGGACAGGGTGGGGTGAATGAGCAGTTCTTC. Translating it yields CASSYRGQGGVNEQFF.

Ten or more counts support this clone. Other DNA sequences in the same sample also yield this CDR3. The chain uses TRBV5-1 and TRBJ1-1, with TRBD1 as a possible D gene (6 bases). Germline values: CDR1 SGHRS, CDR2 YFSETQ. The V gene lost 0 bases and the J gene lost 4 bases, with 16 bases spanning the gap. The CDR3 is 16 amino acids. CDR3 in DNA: TGCGCCAGCAGCTTGGCAGGGGCCGGGGGGGTCACTGAAGCTTTCTTT. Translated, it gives CASSLAGAGGVTEAFF.

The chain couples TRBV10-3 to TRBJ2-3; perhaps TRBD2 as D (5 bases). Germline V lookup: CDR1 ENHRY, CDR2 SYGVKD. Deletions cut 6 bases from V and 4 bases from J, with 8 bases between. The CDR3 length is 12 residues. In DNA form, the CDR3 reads TGTGCCATCAGCGGTAGCGCAGATACGCAGTATTTT. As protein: CAISGSADTQYF.

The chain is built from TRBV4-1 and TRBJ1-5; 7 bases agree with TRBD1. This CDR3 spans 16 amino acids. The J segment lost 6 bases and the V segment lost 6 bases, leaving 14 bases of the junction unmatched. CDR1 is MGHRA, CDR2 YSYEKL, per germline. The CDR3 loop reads CASSQTRQGSSQPQHF. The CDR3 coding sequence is TGCGCCAGCAGTCAAACCCGACAGGGAAGTAGTCAGCCCCAGCATTTT.

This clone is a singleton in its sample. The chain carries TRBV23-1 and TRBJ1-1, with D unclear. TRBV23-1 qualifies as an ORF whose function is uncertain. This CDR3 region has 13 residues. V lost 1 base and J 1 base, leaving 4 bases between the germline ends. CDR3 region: CASSQYGNTEAFF. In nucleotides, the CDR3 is TGCGCCAGCAGTCAATACGGGAACACTGAAGCTTTCTTT.

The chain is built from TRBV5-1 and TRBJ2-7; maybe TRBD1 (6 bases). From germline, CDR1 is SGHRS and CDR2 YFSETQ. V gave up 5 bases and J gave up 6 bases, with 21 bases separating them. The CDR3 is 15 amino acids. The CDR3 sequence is CASRPAGTARGEQYF. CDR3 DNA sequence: TGCGCCAGCAGGCCGGCCGGTACAGCCAGGGGCGAGCAGTACTTC.

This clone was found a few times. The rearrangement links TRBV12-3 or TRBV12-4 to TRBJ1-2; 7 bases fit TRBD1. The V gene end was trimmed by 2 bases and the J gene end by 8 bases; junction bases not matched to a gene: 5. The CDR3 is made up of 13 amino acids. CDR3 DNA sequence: TGTGCCAGCAGTTTACCAGGGGGAGGAGGCTACACCTTC. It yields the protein CASSLPGGGGYTF.

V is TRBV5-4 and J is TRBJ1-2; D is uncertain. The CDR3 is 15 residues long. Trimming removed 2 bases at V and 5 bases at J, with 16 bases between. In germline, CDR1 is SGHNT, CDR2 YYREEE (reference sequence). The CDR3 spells CASSLNWGGQYGYTF. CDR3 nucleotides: TGTGCCAGCAGCTTAAATTGGGGAGGGCAATATGGCTACACCTTC.

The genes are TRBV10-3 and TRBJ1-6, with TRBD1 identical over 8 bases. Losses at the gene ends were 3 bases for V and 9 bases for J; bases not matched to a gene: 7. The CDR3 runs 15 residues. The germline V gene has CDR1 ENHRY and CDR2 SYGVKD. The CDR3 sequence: CAISDQTGAGSPLHF. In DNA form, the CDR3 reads TGTGCCATCAGTGACCAGACAGGGGCTGGTTCACCCCTCCACTTT.